Presented here are 28 T cell receptor beta chains from one specimen sequenced in a study of control samples from healthy donors and cancer patients. Only in-frame clones appear in the TCRdb table, and some are missing; sequencing was by immunoSEQ multiplex PCR. This sample yields about 92,000 clones, of which roughly four fifths are seen a single time; around 10% belongs to the top ten. Sequencing was done on a sample of blood. The receptors were sampled from a woman aged 60-70 years in good health.

This chain uses TRBV24-1 with TRBJ2-3; D remains unclear. Trimming removed 7 bases from V and 1 base from J, with 8 bases in between. The CDR3 contains 13 residues. Germline V lookup: CDR1 KGHDR, CDR2 SFDVKD. CDR3 region: CATRGRGTDTQYF. The DNA of the CDR3 is TGTGCCACCAGAGGACGGGGCACAGATACGCAGTATTTT.

The rearrangement joins TRBV3-1 (or the pseudogene TRBV3-2) to TRBJ2-1; 7 nucleotides match TRBD2. CDR1 and CDR2 (germline): LGHDT, YNNKEL (reference sequence). Trimming cost V 6 bases and J 3 bases; bases outside gene matches: 8. The CDR3 consists of 15 residues. The CDR3 DNA follows: TGTGCCAGCAGGCCCCGTGCGGGAGACTACAATGAGCAGTTCTTC. Its protein product is CASRPRAGDYNEQFF.

CDR3 in DNA: TGTGCCAGCAGCCGGGGGGGGACATTGAACACTGAAGCTTTCTTT. Its translation is CASSRGGTLNTEAFF. J is TRBJ1-1 and V is TRBV7-2, with D perhaps matching TRBD1 (6 bases). Germline V CDR1 and CDR2: SGHTA, FQGNSA. The CDR3 totals 15 residues. V shed 5 bases and J shed 0 bases, with 13 bases lying between them.

The chain couples TRBV7-2 to TRBJ2-7; perhaps TRBD2 as D (5 bases). V lost 5 bases and J lost 3, with 20 bases in between. The CDR3 is 16 residues long. The germline gives CDR1 SGHTA, CDR2 FQGNSA. The CDR3 here is CASSVGSSKGRYEQYF. The CDR3 DNA reads as TGTGCCAGCAGCGTCGGGTCTAGCAAAGGACGCTACGAGCAGTACTTC.

The J gene is TRBJ1-1, the V gene TRBV5-1; D is unclear. The V and J ends lost 2 bases and 4 bases respectively, with 9 bases between them. The CDR3 runs 13 residues. Germline V CDR1 and CDR2: SGHRS, YFSETQ. CDR3 protein: CASSLVVGTEAFF. DNA of the CDR3: TGCGCCAGCAGCTTAGTCGTTGGCACTGAAGCTTTCTTT.

The V call is TRBV5-8, the J call TRBJ2-7; D ambiguous. The CDR3 length is 12 residues. Trimming shortened V by 1 base and J by 3 bases, and 5 bases separated the two germline ends. Per the germline V gene, CDR1 is SGHTS and CDR2 is YDEGEE. The CDR3 loop reads CASSLPNYEQYF. CDR3 nucleotide sequence: TGTGCCAGCAGCTTGCCAAACTACGAGCAGTACTTC.

The chain combines TRBV7-8 with TRBJ2-5; 7 nucleotides match TRBD2. V was clipped by 7 bases and J by 1 base; unmatched bases: 6. The CDR3 is 14 residues long. Germline loops: CDR1 SGHVS, CDR2 FQNEAQ. CDR3 amino acids: CASTTVAGQETQYF. The CDR3 nucleotides are TGTGCCAGCACTACGGTAGCGGGCCAAGAGACCCAGTACTTC.

The CDR3 spells CASSENPAGNQPQHF. In DNA form, the CDR3 reads TGTGCCAGCAGTGAAAATCCGGCAGGGAATCAGCCCCAGCATTTT. This chain connects TRBV6-1 to TRBJ1-5, with D maybe TRBD1 (5 bases). Germline-derived CDR1 and CDR2 are MNHNS and SASEGT. The V end was cut by 2 bases, the J end by 4 bases, with 12 bases between. The CDR3 covers 15 residues.

J is TRBJ2-1 and V is TRBV6-5; D may match TRBD1 or TRBD2 (6 bases each). Deletions cut 6 bases from V and 12 bases from J, with 12 bases between. This CDR3 region has 11 residues. Germline V CDR1 and CDR2: MNHEY, SVGAGI. The CDR3 DNA sequence: TGTGCCAGCAGCGGGGGCCGGGGGCAGTTCTTC. Its translation is CASSGGRGQFF.

Note on this clone: This CDR3 is also generated by other DNA sequences in the sample. The genes are TRBV5-1 and TRBJ1-5; a possible D gene is TRBD1 (6 bases). V was clipped by 0 bases and J by 3 bases, with 10 bases between them. This CDR3 is 15 amino acids long. The germline V gene encodes CDR1 SGHRS and CDR2 YFSETQ. The CDR3 region is CASSLEGQFNQPQHF. The DNA for the CDR3 is TGCGCCAGCAGCTTGGAAGGACAGTTCAATCAGCCCCAGCATTTT.

The chain combines TRBV13 with TRBJ1-4; possible D gene TRBD1, 6 bases. V lost 4 bases and J 8 bases, leaving 14 bases between the germline ends. Germline CDR1 is PRHDT and CDR2 is FYEKMQ (reference sequence). This CDR3 has 14 residues. The CDR3 here is CASSSAGVGEKLFF. The CDR3 coding sequence is TGTGCCAGCAGCTCAGCAGGGGTAGGAGAAAAACTGTTTTTT.

This clone was found once. The chain links TRBV4-3 to TRBJ1-4; D call uncertain. CDR1 LGHNA and CDR2 YSLEER come from the germline V gene. The CDR3 covers 13 residues. V was pared by 6 bases and J by 6 bases, with 11 bases between. CDR3 DNA: TGCGCCAGCAGGGAGGACGGATATGAAAAACTGTTTTTT. This encodes CASREDGYEKLFF.

The gene calls are TRBV28 and TRBJ2-1, with 13 nucleotides matching TRBD2. Trimming took 5 bases from V and 6 from J; bases not matched to a gene: 10. Germline lookup yields CDR1 MDHEN and CDR2 SYDVKM. This CDR3 comprises 17 residues. CDR3 region: CASSPGTSGIAGNEQFF. The CDR3 DNA reads as TGTGCCAGCAGTCCAGGGACTAGCGGGATCGCTGGCAATGAGCAGTTCTTC.

V and J are TRBV6-4 and TRBJ1-6, with D maybe TRBD1 (5 bases). The germline V gene has CDR1 MRHNA and CDR2 SNTAGT. Trimming cost V 6 bases and J 10 bases, with 16 bases left between them. The CDR3 covers 14 residues. This CDR3 is CASSASGTGSPLHF. The DNA of the CDR3 is TGTGCCAGCAGCGCCTCAGGGACTGGATCACCCCTCCACTTT.

The chain carries TRBV11-3 and TRBJ1-2, with 8 bases aligning to TRBD1. CDR1 and CDR2 from the germline V gene are SGHNT and YENEEA. CDR3 length: 20 residues. The V gene end was trimmed by 2 bases and the J gene end by 2 bases; junction bases not matched to a gene: 19. The CDR3 region is CASSLKRVDRGLSENYGYTF. The CDR3 DNA sequence: TGTGCCAGCAGCTTAAAGCGGGTAGACAGGGGTCTATCGGAAAACTATGGCTACACCTTC. The full variable domain, rest sourced from reference TRBV11-3 and TRBJ1-2, is EAGVVQSPRYKIIEKKQPVAFWCNPISGHNTLYWYLQNLGQGPELLIRYENEEAVDDSQLPKDRFSAERLKGVDSTLKIQPAELGDSAVYLCASSLKRVDRGLSENYGYTFGSGTRLTVV.

CDR3 loop: CASSESTRVNNEQFF. DNA for the CDR3: TGCGCCAGCAGTGAGTCTACGCGGGTAAACAATGAGCAGTTCTTC. This sequence joins TRBV10-2 and TRBJ2-1; D is possibly TRBD2 (5 bases). The germline V gene encodes CDR1 WSHSY and CDR2 SAAADI. The CDR3 covers 15 residues. Trimming stripped 0 bases from V and 5 bases from J, with 11 bases between.

CDR3 bases: TGTGCCAGCAGCCTGAGCCAGGGGGCGGGGGAGCAGTTCTTC. Translated, it gives CASSLSQGAGEQFF. V gene TRBV28 combines with J gene TRBJ2-1, with TRBD1 matching 8 bases. V shed 6 bases, J shed 10 bases, and the junction held 11 bases outside the gene matches. Germline CDR1 MDHEN, CDR2 SYDVKM. The CDR3 runs to 14 residues. The full variable domain, completed using reference TRBV28 and TRBJ2-1, is DVKVTQSSRYLVKRTGEKVFLECVQDMDHENMFWYRQDPGLGLRLIYFSYDVKMKEKGDIPEGYSVSREKKERFSLILESASTNQTSMYLCASSLSQGAGEQFFGPGTRLTVL.

The chain is built from TRBV11-2 and TRBJ2-3; the match to TRBD2 covers 8 bases. The CDR3 runs 14 residues. The V and J ends lost 1 base and 5 bases, in that order; junction bases with no gene match: 2. CDR1 and CDR2 (germline): SGHAT, FQNNGV. The CDR3 loop is CASSLGLAGDTQYF. CDR3 DNA sequence: TGTGCCAGCAGCTTAGGGCTAGCGGGAGATACGCAGTATTTT.

The chain recombines TRBV7-2 with TRBJ1-5; the match to TRBD1 covers 8 bases. Per germline, CDR1 SGHTA and CDR2 FQGNSA. The CDR3 runs 14 residues. V lost 7 bases and J lost 7; bases outside the gene matches: 9. The CDR3 sequence: CASNRGTGDQPQHF. The CDR3 DNA follows: TGTGCCAGCAATCGCGGGACAGGCGACCAGCCCCAGCATTTT.

V is TRBV2 and J is TRBJ2-2; no clear D gene. Germline-derived CDR1 and CDR2 are SNHLY and FYNNEI. There are 15 residues in the CDR3. Trimming stripped 6 bases from V and 2 bases from J, with 13 bases between. The CDR3 spells CASRARSPNTGELFF. In DNA form, the CDR3 reads TGTGCCAGCAGAGCAAGGTCCCCAAACACCGGGGAGCTGTTTTTT.

CDR3 nucleotides: TGTGCCAGCAGTCTGAATTTCTTGGACAGGCGCAATCAGCCCCAGCATTTT. This gives the protein CASSLNFLDRRNQPQHF. V usage is TRBV27 and J usage is TRBJ1-5; 7 bases are shared with TRBD1. Per germline, CDR1 MNHEY and CDR2 SMNVEV (reference sequence). J gave up 2 bases and V 5 bases, and 12 bases lay outside the gene matches. There are 17 residues in the CDR3.

This rearrangement joins TRBV6-2 or TRBV6-3 to TRBJ1-2, with a weak D call TRBD1 (5 bases). CDR1 is MNHEY, CDR2 SVGEGT, per germline. Trimming cost V 0 bases and J 5 bases, with 16 bases left between them. The CDR3 contains 16 residues. Here the CDR3 reads CASSYSRPDRVYGYTF. The CDR3, as DNA: TGTGCCAGCAGTTACTCGCGTCCAGACAGAGTATATGGCTACACCTTC.

The chain employs TRBV15 and TRBJ1-1; 8 bases map to TRBD1. Germline V gene data show CDR1 as LNHNV and CDR2 as YYDKDF (reference sequence). V was clipped by 6 bases and J by 1 base; unmatched bases: 4. The CDR3 has 14 residues. CDR3 residues: CATRDRGGNTEAFF. The CDR3 DNA reads TGTGCCACCAGAGACAGGGGCGGGAACACTGAAGCTTTCTTT.

The genes are TRBV19 and TRBJ2-6, with TRBD2 matching 7 bases. The V gene's germline CDR1 is LNHDA and CDR2 SQIVND (reference sequence). Losses at the gene ends were 5 bases for V and 4 bases for J; bases not matched to a gene: 8. The CDR3 spans 16 residues. The CDR3 protein is CASSQAGAVGANVLTF. CDR3 bases: TGTGCCAGTAGTCAGGCGGGAGCGGTAGGGGCCAACGTCCTGACTTTC.

The chain joins TRBV2 to TRBJ2-7; D ambiguous. The CDR3 spans 12 residues. CDR1 and CDR2 from the germline V gene are SNHLY and FYNNEI. Trimming removed 5 bases at V and 6 bases at J, with 11 bases between. CDR3 sequence reads: CASSLLPGEQYF. In nucleotides, the CDR3 is TGTGCCAGCAGTCTACTTCCAGGCGAGCAGTACTTC.

The chain links TRBV5-6 to TRBJ2-7, with D possibly being TRBD1 (6 bases). Germline CDR1 is SGHDT and CDR2 is YYEEEE. V was pared by 4 bases and J by 1 base, with 9 bases between. This CDR3 spans 13 amino acids. The CDR3 DNA follows: TGTGCCAGCAGCCTCGGACAGTCCTACGAGCAGTACTTC. This gives the protein CASSLGQSYEQYF. Combining the CDR3 with reference TRBV5-6 and TRBJ2-7 gives the whole variable domain DAGVTQSPTHLIKTRGQQVTLRCSPKSGHDTVSWYQQALGQGPQFIFQYYEEEERQRGNFPDRFSGHQFPNYSSELNVNALLLGDSALYLCASSLGQSYEQYFGPGTRLTVT.

The chain links TRBV27 to TRBJ1-5; D unresolved. Germline CDR1 reads MNHEY; CDR2 reads SMNVEV (reference sequence). V shed 4 bases and J shed 0 bases, with 10 bases lying between them. The CDR3 runs 15 residues. This CDR3 reads CASSYDGNSNQPQHF. CDR3 in DNA: TGTGCCAGCAGTTACGACGGGAATAGCAATCAGCCCCAGCATTTT.

This clone was observed once. The V and J genes are TRBV18 and TRBJ2-7; 8 bases agree with TRBD2. CDR3 length equals 14 residues. V shed 3 bases, J shed 6 bases, and the junction held 7 bases outside the gene matches. Germline CDR1 is KGHSH and CDR2 is LQKENI. CDR3 sequence reads: CASSPTGGQGEQYF. CDR3 DNA: TGTGCCAGCTCACCGACGGGGGGGCAGGGCGAGCAGTACTTC.